The 20 T cell receptor beta chains below come from one sample, sequenced in a study of blood T cell repertoires in COVID-19. Clones were read by immunoSEQ multiplex PCR, and TCRdb kept only the in-frame ones, dropping some. Here the sample spans about 210,000 clones, over 75% being singletons. The specimen sequenced was peripheral blood. The source of these receptors is a woman aged 40-49 years with acute or convalescent COVID-19.

The chain recombines TRBV6-1 with TRBJ1-3, with D uncertain. Germline CDR1 reads MNHNS; CDR2 reads SASEGT. This CDR3 spans 17 amino acids. V was clipped by 2 bases and J by 4 bases, with 18 bases between them. The CDR3 here is CASSERTSLNSGNTIYF. Written as DNA, the CDR3 is TGTGCCAGCAGTGAAAGAACTTCTTTAAATTCGGGAAACACCATATATTTT.

This chain links TRBV27 with TRBJ1-6; D is unclear. Germline values: CDR1 MNHEY, CDR2 SMNVEV (reference sequence). The CDR3 sequence is 16 residues long. V was shortened by 7 bases and J by 2 bases, with 15 bases between the two germline ends. In nucleotides, the CDR3 is TGTGCCAGCACCTCGGGGTCGTCCACCTATAATTCACCCCTCCACTTT. It is translated as CASTSGSSTYNSPLHF.

This clone appeared once. This rearrangement joins TRBV5-4 to TRBJ1-1, with D possibly TRBD1 on 5 matching bases. From germline, CDR1 is SGHNT and CDR2 YYREEE (reference sequence). Trimming removed 4 bases from V and 3 bases from J, with 13 bases in between. The CDR3 runs 14 residues. CDR3 sequence reads: CASSPPDRYTEAFF. CDR3 coding DNA: TGTGCCAGCAGCCCCCCTGACAGATACACTGAAGCTTTCTTT. Full variable domain (outside the CDR3, taken from reference TRBV5-4 and TRBJ1-1): ETGVTQSPTHLIKTRGQQVTLRCSSQSGHNTVSWYQQALGQGPQFIFQYYREEENGRGNFPPRFSGLQFPNYSSELNVNALELDDSALYLCASSPPDRYTEAFFGQGTRLTVV.

The rearrangement joins TRBV7-8 to TRBJ1-1; 8 bases are shared with TRBD1. The length of the CDR3 is 14 residues. The germline CDR1 and CDR2 sequences are SGHVS and FQNEAQ. Trimming cost V 2 bases and J 6 bases; bases outside gene matches: 5. DNA of the CDR3: TGTGCCAGCAGCTTAACAGGGGGAGCGTCTGAAGCTTTCTTT. The encoded protein is CASSLTGGASEAFF.

V usage is TRBV30 and J usage is TRBJ2-1, with TRBD2 matching 7 bases. The CDR3 is 13 residues long. The germline gives CDR1 GTSNPN, CDR2 SVGIG (reference sequence). V trimming: 5 bases; J trimming: 3 bases; junction bases outside the gene matches: 4. The CDR3 region is CAWGGVNYNEQFF. Written as DNA, the CDR3 is TGTGCCTGGGGGGGGGTTAACTACAATGAGCAGTTCTTC.

This chain links TRBV6-5 with TRBJ1-1, with TRBD1 matching 10 bases. The junction had 3 bases not matched to a gene; V was cut back by 5 bases and J by 3 bases. The CDR3 is 14 residues long. CDR1 is MNHEY, CDR2 SVGAGI, per germline. CDR3 sequence (DNA): TGTGCCAGCAGTCCAGGGACAGGGGACACTGAAGCTTTCTTT. It codes for CASSPGTGDTEAFF.

This clone was recorded once. The chain is built from TRBV3-1 (or the pseudogene TRBV3-2) and TRBJ1-2; TRBD1 matches 9 bases. Germline V CDR1 and CDR2: LGHDT, YNNKEL (reference sequence). This CDR3 comprises 14 residues. J was trimmed by 6 bases and V by 3 bases; bases with no gene match: 5. CDR3 protein: CASSHEGTGNGYTF. The CDR3 DNA reads as TGTGCCAGCAGCCACGAGGGGACAGGGAATGGCTACACCTTC.

The rearrangement links TRBV6-5 to TRBJ1-2, with 8 nucleotides matching TRBD1. Unmatched junction bases numbered 2, after V lost 5 bases and J lost 0 bases. Per germline, CDR1 MNHEY and CDR2 SVGAGI. The CDR3 has 14 residues. CDR3 residues: CASSRQGTNYGYTF. The CDR3 region has the DNA TGTGCCAGCAGTCGACAGGGGACTAACTATGGCTACACCTTC.

This chain links TRBV19 with TRBJ2-3; 12 bases are shared with TRBD2. CDR3 size: 19 residues. J was trimmed by 1 base and V by 0 bases; bases with no gene match: 8. Germline V lookup: CDR1 LNHDA, CDR2 SQIVND (reference sequence). The CDR3 DNA reads TGTGCCAGTAGTATAGACGCTAGCGGGGGGGGAGTAGGCACAGATACGCAGTATTTT. Amino acids: CASSIDASGGGVGTDTQYF.

CDR3 sequence reads: CASSPRQGGNSPLHF. In DNA form, the CDR3 reads TGTGCCAGCAGTCCTCGACAGGGGGGAAATTCACCCCTCCACTTT. V gene TRBV6-6 combines with J gene TRBJ1-6, with TRBD1 identical over 9 bases. Trimming took 5 bases from V and 7 from J; bases not matched to a gene: 6. In germline, CDR1 is MNHNY, CDR2 SVGAGI (reference sequence). The CDR3 has 15 amino acids.

This chain joins TRBV2 and TRBJ2-5; the match to TRBD2 covers 7 bases. This CDR3 contains 14 residues. Per the germline V gene, CDR1 is SNHLY and CDR2 is FYNNEI. Trimming cost V 2 bases and J 5 bases; bases outside gene matches: 5. CDR3 DNA sequence: TGTGCCAGCAGTGAACTGGGGGAGGGCGAGACCCAGTACTTC. Protein sequence: CASSELGEGETQYF.

V usage is TRBV5-1 and J usage is TRBJ2-7; 7 bases align to TRBD1. V shed 0 bases and J 9 bases; nucleotides not matched to a gene: 6. Per germline, CDR1 SGHRS and CDR2 YFSETQ. The CDR3 has 13 amino acids. The CDR3 sequence: CASSLDGTDRQYV. CDR3 bases: TGCGCCAGCAGCTTGGACGGGACAGATAGGCAGTACGTC.

The chain joins TRBV7-7 to TRBJ2-5, with a tentative D call TRBD2 (5 bases). This CDR3 comprises 15 residues. In germline, CDR1 is SSHAT, CDR2 FNYEAQ (reference sequence). The V gene lost 1 base and the J gene lost 5 bases, with 14 bases spanning the gap. DNA of the CDR3: TGTGCCAGCAGCTTAGGCGGGCAAACGGGGGAGACCCAGTACTTC. This translates into CASSLGGQTGETQYF.

The chain employs TRBV6-1 and TRBJ1-2; TRBD1 agrees at 8 bases. This CDR3 has 15 amino acids. After removal of 2 bases from V and 7 bases from J, the junction contained 9 bases not matched to a gene. Germline V gene data show CDR1 as MNHNS and CDR2 as SASEGT. This chain's CDR3 is CASSERRAGGGGYTF. The DNA of the CDR3 is TGTGCCAGCAGTGAACGTAGGGCAGGGGGCGGTGGCTACACCTTC.

The rearrangement joins TRBV7-2 to TRBJ2-3; 9 nucleotides agree with TRBD1. This CDR3 is built from 15 residues. Germline V gives CDR1 SGHTA, CDR2 FQGNSA. The V and J ends lost 5 bases and 3 bases, in that order; junction bases with no gene match: 6. The CDR3 here is CASSPGGQGTDTQYF. The CDR3 DNA is TGTGCCAGCAGCCCCGGGGGACAGGGAACAGATACGCAGTATTTT.

V is TRBV24-1 and J is TRBJ2-7, with 10 bases matching TRBD2. The V and J ends lost 8 bases and 0 bases, in that order; junction bases with no gene match: 6. The CDR3 has 15 amino acids. Germline loops: CDR1 KGHDR, CDR2 SFDVKD. CDR3: CATKRTSGSSYEQYV. DNA for the CDR3: TGTGCCACCAAGCGGACTAGCGGTAGCTCCTACGAGCAGTACGTC.

This sequence joins TRBV3-1 (or the pseudogene TRBV3-2) and TRBJ1-2; D gene uncertain. There are 14 residues in the CDR3. Deletions cut 3 bases from V and 7 bases from J, with 15 bases between. CDR1 is LGHDT and CDR2 is YNNKEL in the germline V gene (reference sequence). The CDR3 region is CASSHDQPYGGYTF. DNA for the CDR3: TGTGCCAGCAGCCACGATCAACCCTACGGTGGCTACACCTTC.

This rearrangement joins TRBV19 to TRBJ1-6; the D is unclear. The CDR3 is 14 amino acids. Trimming stripped 0 bases from V and 10 bases from J, with 10 bases between. Per germline, CDR1 LNHDA and CDR2 SQIVND (reference sequence). CDR3 sequence: CASSIDGPRSPLHF. The CDR3 DNA reads TGTGCCAGTAGTATAGATGGGCCAAGATCACCCCTCCACTTT. Combining the CDR3 with reference TRBV19 and TRBJ1-6 gives the whole variable domain DGGITQSPKYLFRKEGQNVTLSCEQNLNHDAMYWYRQDPGQGLRLIYYSQIVNDFQKGDIAEGYSVSREKKESFPLTVTSAQKNPTAFYLCASSIDGPRSPLHFGNGTRLTVT.

V gene TRBV19 combines with J gene TRBJ2-2; 9 bases are a match to TRBD1. Germline loops: CDR1 LNHDA, CDR2 SQIVND (reference sequence). Trimming cost V 10 bases and J 7 bases; bases outside gene matches: 13. This CDR3 region has 15 residues. CDR3 in amino acids: CATKIVQGAIGELFF. CDR3 nucleotide sequence: TGTGCCACCAAGATCGTACAGGGGGCTATCGGGGAGCTGTTTTTT. Full variable domain (outside the CDR3, taken from reference TRBV19 and TRBJ2-2): DGGITQSPKYLFRKEGQNVTLSCEQNLNHDAMYWYRQDPGQGLRLIYYSQIVNDFQKGDIAEGYSVSREKKESFPLTVTSAQKNPTAFYLCATKIVQGAIGELFFGEGSRLTVL.

The genes are TRBV3-1 (or the pseudogene TRBV3-2) and TRBJ2-1, with TRBD2 matching over 12 bases. J gave up 8 bases and V 1 base, and 9 bases lay outside the gene matches. From germline, CDR1 is LGHDT and CDR2 YNNKEL (reference sequence). The CDR3 covers 17 residues. CDR3 loop: CASSQVLAGGHRDEQFF. CDR3 coding DNA: TGTGCCAGCAGCCAAGTGCTAGCGGGGGGGCATAGGGATGAGCAGTTCTTC.